This entry is about one T cell receptor beta chain. Its antigen remains unknown. Cultured CD4+ T-cell DNA underwent Oncomine TCR Beta short-read sequencing. The genomic DNA was obtained from cultured CD4+ T cells by extraction with the QIAamp micro DNA kit. MiXCR was run by TCRdb on the PCR reads, yielding one entry per CDR3 protein. The profile shows over 15,000 distinct CDR3 sequences, more than 70% of them singletons. This sample was included in a study of vaccination and CD4 T cells after COVID-19. Background on the study: Overlapping spike peptides from SARS-CoV-2, HCoV-NL63, HCoV-OC43 and HCoV-229E served to stimulate the cells. Study-level findings and limits: The cohort comprised relatively few convalescent patients, and no early post-infection timepoints were analyzed.

The CDR3 consists of 15 residues. Deletions cut 0 bases from V and 0 bases from J, with 9 bases between. Per the germline V gene, CDR1 is DFQATT and CDR2 is SNEGSKA (reference sequence). This sample's treatment: approximately 11-day PBMC culture with coronavirus spike peptide pools or control peptides (ViraFEST assay). The source material was CD4+ T cells from blood, cultured in vitro, sampled after SARS-CoV-2 vaccination. The chain employs TRBV20-1 and TRBJ1-5; no reliable D call. The TCR comes from a human donor who received a COVID-19 vaccine. In DNA form, the CDR3 reads TGCAGTGCTAGAGATGGCCTTTATAGCAATCAGCCCCAGCATTTT. Its translation is CSARDGLYSNQPQHF.